A selection of T cell receptor beta chains follows, all from one sample in a study of cytomegalovirus exposure and HLA in healthy donors. TCRdb's table, derived via immunoSEQ multiplex PCR, lists solely in-frame clones and lacks some. This table holds fewer than 300,000 clones, roughly 88% found once. Material for sequencing was PBMCs. The receptors shown here come from a man aged 40-49 years in good health and CMV-seropositive. The CDR3 runs from the conserved cysteine through the conserved F or W. The D gene is left open where the match is weak. Rows may omit the clone size; those that give it use once, few, many or a size class.

CDR3 DNA	CDR3 protein	D gene	J gene	V gene	clone size
TGTGCCAGCAGTGGGACAGGGTTCGACGAGCAGTACTTC	CASSGTGFDEQYF	TRBD1	TRBJ2-7	TRBV28	.
TGTGCCAGCTCACCACCCGGACAGGGGACCTACGAGCAGTACTTC	CASSPPGQGTYEQYF	TRBD1	TRBJ2-7	TRBV18	.
TGTGCCTGGAGACGGGGGTACGAGCAGTACTTC	CAWRRGYEQYF	.	TRBJ2-7	TRBV30	.
TGTGCCAGTTCGACTCCTAACTATGGCTACACCTTC	CASSTPNYGYTF	.	TRBJ1-2	TRBV25-1	.
TGTGCCACCAGACCGGGACAGGGGGCTCGGGAGCAGTTCTTC	CATRPGQGAREQFF	TRBD1	TRBJ2-1	TRBV15	.
TGTGCCAGCAGTTCCCGGACAGGGTTATCCTACGAGCAGTACTTC	CASSSRTGLSYEQYF	TRBD1	TRBJ2-7	TRBV28	.
TGTGCCAGCAGTGCCGCCAGGGGGCTAAGCAATCAGCCCCAGCATTTT	CASSAARGLSNQPQHF	TRBD1	TRBJ1-5	TRBV2	.
TGTGCCAGCAGCCTGAACAGGGGTGCTAATGAAAAACTGTTTTTT	CASSLNRGANEKLFF	TRBD1	TRBJ1-4	TRBV7-8	.
TGTGCCAGCAGCTCAAGACTTCGCGGGGCGAACACCGGGGAGCTGTTTTTT	CASSSRLRGANTGELFF	.	TRBJ2-2	TRBV9	.
TGTGCCAGCAGCCCTCGAAGGACAGGGGCCTCAGGGGGGCAGTACTTC	CASSPRRTGASGGQYF	TRBD1	TRBJ2-5	TRBV28	.
TGTGCCAGCAGCCTAGAGTTCCCCGGTTTAAGTGAGCAGTTCTTC	CASSLEFPGLSEQFF	.	TRBJ2-1	TRBV14	.
TGTTCCAGCAGCTCCTCACTAGCGTTACAAGAGACCCAGTACTTC	CSSSSSLALQETQYF	TRBD2	TRBJ2-5	TRBV7-9	.
TGTGCCAGCAGCTTGTCCTTGTCTCAGGGGTTCGCAACTGAAGCTTTCTTT	CASSLSLSQGFATEAFF	.	TRBJ1-1	TRBV7-9	.
TGTGCCAGCAGCTTCGACACCCTCGAGCAGTACTTC	CASSFDTLEQYF	.	TRBJ2-7	TRBV7-9	.
TGTGCCAGCAGTTTATCGTGGGGGGTGGGTCAGCCCCAGCATTTT	CASSLSWGVGQPQHF	.	TRBJ1-5	TRBV27	.
TGTGCCAGCAGCTTCGACAGGGGCTCCTACAATGAGCAGTTCTTC	CASSFDRGSYNEQFF	TRBD1	TRBJ2-1	TRBV7-3	once
TGTGCCAGCAGCTATGGACCAGGGGACGGATGGAACACTGAAGCTTTCTTT	CASSYGPGDGWNTEAFF	.	TRBJ1-1	TRBV14	.
TGTGCCAGCAGCTCCACCTCCGCGGGGGGTCGAGGGACTGAAGCTTTCTTT	CASSSTSAGGRGTEAFF	.	TRBJ1-1	TRBV7-9	.
TGTGCCAGCAGTGAGGAGGGGCTCGTGGCCTACAATGAGCAGTTCTTC	CASSEEGLVAYNEQFF	.	TRBJ2-1	TRBV25-1	.
TGCAGCGTTTACGGACAGGGCGGTGGCTACACCTTC	CSVYGQGGGYTF	TRBD1	TRBJ1-2	TRBV29-1	.
TGCGCCAGCAGCTTGTCGGGGGGCACTGAAGCTTTCTTT	CASSLSGGTEAFF	.	TRBJ1-1	TRBV5-1	.
TGTGCCAGCAGCTTAGTAGTTGGGCAGCTCGGCACCGGGGAGCTGTTTTTT	CASSLVVGQLGTGELFF	.	TRBJ2-2	TRBV13	.
TGTGCCAGCAGCAACAGACTAGCGGGAGCAGAGACCCAGTACTTC	CASSNRLAGAETQYF	TRBD2	TRBJ2-5	TRBV27	.
TGCGCCAGCAGTTATGACAGGACCTACGAGCAGTACTTC	CASSYDRTYEQYF	.	TRBJ2-7	TRBV5-1	.
TGTGCCAGCAGCATCAGGGGGGTCTTAAAGACCCAGTACTTC	CASSIRGVLKTQYF	.	TRBJ2-5	TRBV5-4	.
TGTGCCAGCTGTGGGGGAGGGGCGGGCACAGATACGCAGTATTTT	CASCGGGAGTDTQYF	TRBD2	TRBJ2-3	TRBV28	.
TGTGCCAGCAGTTCGACGGGCGGGAGGAACCACGAGCAGTACTTC	CASSSTGGRNHEQYF	TRBD2	TRBJ2-7	TRBV6-5	.
TGTGCCAGCAGCCAAGGACAGGACTCTTCCGGCTACACCTTC	CASSQGQDSSGYTF	TRBD1	TRBJ1-2	TRBV7-2	.
TGTGCCAGCAGCTTAGAGAGGGGGCGGAATGAGCAGTTCTTC	CASSLERGRNEQFF	TRBD1	TRBJ2-1	TRBV7-2	.
TGTGCCAGCAGCGTAGCCAGTACCGGAGCGAACACTGAAGCTTTCTTT	CASSVASTGANTEAFF	.	TRBJ1-1	TRBV9	.
TGTGCCAGCAGTACCGGCTACGAGCAGTACTTC	CASSTGYEQYF	.	TRBJ2-7	TRBV28	once
TGTGCCAGCACCTCACAGGGATTGGAGACCCAGTACTTC	CASTSQGLETQYF	.	TRBJ2-5	TRBV28	.
TGCGCCAGCAGCCAAGGTATCAGGGGGCGCGGGCAGCCCCAGCATTTT	CASSQGIRGRGQPQHF	TRBD1	TRBJ1-5	TRBV4-1	once
TGTGCCAGCAGTCCCAGGGACAGGGCAGTCTCTATTGAAAAACTGTTTTTT	CASSPRDRAVSIEKLFF	TRBD1	TRBJ1-4	TRBV28	.